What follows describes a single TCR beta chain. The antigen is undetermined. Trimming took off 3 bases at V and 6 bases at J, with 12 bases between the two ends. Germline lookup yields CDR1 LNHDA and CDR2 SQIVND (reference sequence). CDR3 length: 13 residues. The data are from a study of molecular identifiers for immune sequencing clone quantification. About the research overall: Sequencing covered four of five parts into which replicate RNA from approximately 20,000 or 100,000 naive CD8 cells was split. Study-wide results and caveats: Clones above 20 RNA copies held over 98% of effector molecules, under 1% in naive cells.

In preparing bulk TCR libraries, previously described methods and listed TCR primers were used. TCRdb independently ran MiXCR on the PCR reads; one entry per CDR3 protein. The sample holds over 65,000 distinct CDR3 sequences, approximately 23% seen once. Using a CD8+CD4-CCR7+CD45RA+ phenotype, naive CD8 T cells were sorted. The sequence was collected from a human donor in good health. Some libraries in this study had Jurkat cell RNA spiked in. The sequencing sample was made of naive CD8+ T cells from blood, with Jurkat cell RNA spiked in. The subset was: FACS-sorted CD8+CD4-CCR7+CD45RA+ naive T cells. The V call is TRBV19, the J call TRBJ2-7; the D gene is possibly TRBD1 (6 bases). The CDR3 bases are TGTGCCAGTAGTATGGGGGCCGGGTTCGAGCAGTACTTC. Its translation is CASSMGAGFEQYF.